This T cell receptor (beta chain) was identified during a study of cytomegalovirus exposure and HLA in healthy donors. Study-level findings and limits: The Asian-associated ancestry cluster reportedly had fewer N-insertions than the roughly 700-donor mean in a later analysis.

Regarding this clone: Its antigen remains unidentified.

This CDR3 is built from 14 residues. CDR1 is MNHEY, CDR2 SVGAGI, per germline. V shed 7 bases, J shed 8 bases, and the junction held 11 bases outside the gene matches. PCR used 60 Vbeta primers and 13 Jbeta primers. Generated by immunoSEQ multiplex PCR, the TCRdb table keeps only in-frame clones and is missing some. The listing contains around 100,000 clones. This TCR was recovered from a man aged 35 to 55 in good health and CMV-seropositive. V gene TRBV6-5 combines with J gene TRBJ2-1; 7 nucleotides align to TRBD1. The specimen sequenced was PBMCs. CDR3 sequence (DNA): TGTGCCAGCACCCTCCACAGGGGAATGTATGAGCAGTTCTTC. Translated: CASTLHRGMYEQFF.